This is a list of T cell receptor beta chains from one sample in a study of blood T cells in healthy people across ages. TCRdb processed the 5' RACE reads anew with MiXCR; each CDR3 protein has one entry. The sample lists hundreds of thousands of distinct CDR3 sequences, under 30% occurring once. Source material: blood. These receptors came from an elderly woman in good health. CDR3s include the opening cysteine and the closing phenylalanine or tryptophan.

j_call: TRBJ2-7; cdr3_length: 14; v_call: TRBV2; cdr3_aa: CASSERGAFYEQYF
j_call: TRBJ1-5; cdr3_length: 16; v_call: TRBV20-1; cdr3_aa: CSARDIRDYSNQPQHF
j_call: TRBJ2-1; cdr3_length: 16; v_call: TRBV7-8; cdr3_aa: CASSGGGRASYNEQFF
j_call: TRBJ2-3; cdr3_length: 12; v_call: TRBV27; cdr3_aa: CASSFLGGTQYF
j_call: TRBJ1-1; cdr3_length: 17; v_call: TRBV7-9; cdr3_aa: CASRRKDGTLMNTEAFF
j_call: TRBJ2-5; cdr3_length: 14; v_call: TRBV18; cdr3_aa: CASSPQSSQETQYF
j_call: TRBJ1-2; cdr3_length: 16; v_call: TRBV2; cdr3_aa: CASSSRQGEGNYGYTF
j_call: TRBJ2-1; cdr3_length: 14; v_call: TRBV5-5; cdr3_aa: CASGLTGVLNEQFF
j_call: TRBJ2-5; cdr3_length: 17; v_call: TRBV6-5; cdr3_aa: CASRLATADTNQETQYF
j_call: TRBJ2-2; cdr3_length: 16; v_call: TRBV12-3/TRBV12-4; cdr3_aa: CASGYRAGGPFGELFF
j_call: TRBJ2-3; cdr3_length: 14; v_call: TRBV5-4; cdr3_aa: CASSSGGSTDTQYF
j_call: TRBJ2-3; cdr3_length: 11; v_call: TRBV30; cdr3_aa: CAWTSYDTQYF
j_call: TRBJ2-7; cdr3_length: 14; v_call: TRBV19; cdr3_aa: CASSGTGPSYEQYF
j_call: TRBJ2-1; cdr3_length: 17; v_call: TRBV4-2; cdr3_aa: CASSQVSTGGGNNEQFF
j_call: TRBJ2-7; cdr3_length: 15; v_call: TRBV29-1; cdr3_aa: CSVEDQRTGGQKQYF
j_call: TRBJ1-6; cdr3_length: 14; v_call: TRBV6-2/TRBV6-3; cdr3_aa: CASRLQGGNSPLHF
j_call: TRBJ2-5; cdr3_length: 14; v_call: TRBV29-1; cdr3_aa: CSAFGLAVQETQYF
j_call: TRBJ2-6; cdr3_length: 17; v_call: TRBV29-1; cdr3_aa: CSVGYGGGFSGANVLTF
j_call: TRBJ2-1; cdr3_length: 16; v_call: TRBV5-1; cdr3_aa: CASSQGQAQFYNEQFF
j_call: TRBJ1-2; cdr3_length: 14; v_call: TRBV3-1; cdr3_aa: CASSQTGGYYGYTF
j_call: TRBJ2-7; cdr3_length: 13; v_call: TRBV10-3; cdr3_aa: CAISTRGESEQYF
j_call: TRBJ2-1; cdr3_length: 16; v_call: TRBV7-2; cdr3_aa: CASSTIAGLFYNEQFF
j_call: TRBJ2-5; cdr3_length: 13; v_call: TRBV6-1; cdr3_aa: CASSMTMQGTQYF
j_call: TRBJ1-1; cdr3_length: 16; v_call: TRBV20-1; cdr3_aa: CSARDGARPPNTEAFF
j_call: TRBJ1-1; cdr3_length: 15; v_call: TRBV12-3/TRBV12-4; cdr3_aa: CASRKYVGPYTEAFF
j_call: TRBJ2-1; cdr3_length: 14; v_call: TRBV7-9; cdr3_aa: CASSEGQVHNEQFF
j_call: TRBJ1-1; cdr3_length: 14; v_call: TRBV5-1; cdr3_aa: CASSLTEMNTEAFF
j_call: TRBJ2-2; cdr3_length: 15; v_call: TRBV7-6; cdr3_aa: CASSPTGSTTGELFF
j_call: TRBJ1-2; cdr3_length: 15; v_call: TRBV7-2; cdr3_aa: CASSPRTGGYYGYTF
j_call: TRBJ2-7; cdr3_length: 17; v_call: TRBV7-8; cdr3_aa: CASSLGAGQVVSYEQYF
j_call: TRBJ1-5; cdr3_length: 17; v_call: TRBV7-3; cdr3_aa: CASSPPKAGVSNQPQHF
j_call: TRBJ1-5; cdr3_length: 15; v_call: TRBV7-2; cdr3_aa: CASSYDRRSNQPQHF
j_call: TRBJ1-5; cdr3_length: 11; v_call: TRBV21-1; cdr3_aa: CAGYRGQPQHF
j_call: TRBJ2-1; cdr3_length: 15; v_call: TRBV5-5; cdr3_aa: CASSTTGGIYNEQFF
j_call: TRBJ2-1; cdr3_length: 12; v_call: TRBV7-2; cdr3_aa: CASSLLSETQFF
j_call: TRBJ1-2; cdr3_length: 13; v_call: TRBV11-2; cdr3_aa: CASSPNLSYGYTF
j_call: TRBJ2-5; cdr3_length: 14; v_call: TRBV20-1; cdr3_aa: CSARAWDRAETQYF
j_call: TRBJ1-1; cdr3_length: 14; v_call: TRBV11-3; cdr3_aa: CASSQGDTGTEAFF
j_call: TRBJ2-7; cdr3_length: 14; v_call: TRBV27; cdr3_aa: CASSFGGQTYEQYF
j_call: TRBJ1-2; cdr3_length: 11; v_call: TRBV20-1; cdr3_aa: CSATGQGVYTF
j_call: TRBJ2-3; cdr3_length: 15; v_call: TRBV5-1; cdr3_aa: CASSSGTRDTDTQYF
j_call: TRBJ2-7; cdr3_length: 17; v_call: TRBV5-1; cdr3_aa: CASSFITGPQVTYEQYF
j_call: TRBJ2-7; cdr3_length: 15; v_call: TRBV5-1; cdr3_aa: CASSLVAGTTYEQYF